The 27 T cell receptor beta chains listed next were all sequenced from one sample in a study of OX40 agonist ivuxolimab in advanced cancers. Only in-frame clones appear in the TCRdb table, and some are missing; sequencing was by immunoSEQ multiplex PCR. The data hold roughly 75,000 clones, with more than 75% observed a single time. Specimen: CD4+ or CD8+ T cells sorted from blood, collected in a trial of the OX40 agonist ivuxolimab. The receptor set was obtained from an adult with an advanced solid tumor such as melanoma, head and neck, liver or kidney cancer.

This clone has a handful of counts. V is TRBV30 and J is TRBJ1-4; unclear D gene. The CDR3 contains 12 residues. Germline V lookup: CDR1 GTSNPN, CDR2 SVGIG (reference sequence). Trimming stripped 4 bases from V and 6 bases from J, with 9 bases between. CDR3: CAWNRADEKLFF. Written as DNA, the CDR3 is TGTGCCTGGAACCGAGCGGATGAAAAACTGTTTTTT. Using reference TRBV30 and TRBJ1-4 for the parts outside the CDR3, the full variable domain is SQTIHQWPATLVQPVGSPLSLECTVEGTSNPNLYWYRQAAGRGLQLLFYSVGIGQISSEVPQNLSASRPQDRQFILSSKKLLLSDSGFYLCAWNRADEKLFFGSGTQLSVL.

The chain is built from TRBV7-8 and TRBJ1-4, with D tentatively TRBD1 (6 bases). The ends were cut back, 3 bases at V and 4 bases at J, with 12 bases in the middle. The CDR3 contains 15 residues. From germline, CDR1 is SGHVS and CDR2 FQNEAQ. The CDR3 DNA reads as TGTGCCAGCAGCTTTATCAGGGGAAGTAATGAAAAACTGTTTTTT. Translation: CASSFIRGSNEKLFF. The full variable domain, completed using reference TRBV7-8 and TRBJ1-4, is GAGVSQSPRYKVAKRGQDVALRCDPISGHVSLFWYQQALGQGPEFLTYFQNEAQLDKSGLPSDRFFAERPEGSVSTLKIQRTQQEDSAVYLCASSFIRGSNEKLFFGSGTQLSVL.

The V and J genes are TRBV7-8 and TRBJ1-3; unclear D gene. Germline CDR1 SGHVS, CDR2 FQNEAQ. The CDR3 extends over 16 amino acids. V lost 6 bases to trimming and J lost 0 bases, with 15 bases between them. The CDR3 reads CASSPSPVTSGNTIYF. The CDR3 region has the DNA TGTGCCAGCAGTCCGAGTCCAGTGACCTCTGGAAACACCATATATTTT.

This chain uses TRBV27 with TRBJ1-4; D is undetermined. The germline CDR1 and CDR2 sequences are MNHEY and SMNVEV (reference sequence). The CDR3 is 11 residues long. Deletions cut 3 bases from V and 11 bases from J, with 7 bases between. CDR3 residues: CASSLGWKLFF. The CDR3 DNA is TGTGCCAGCAGTTTGGGGTGGAAACTGTTTTTT. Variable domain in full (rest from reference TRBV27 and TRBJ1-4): EAQVTQNPRYLITVTGKKLTVTCSQNMNHEYMSWYRQDPGLGLRQIYYSMNVEVTDKGDVPEGYKVSRKEKRNFPLILESPSPNQTSLYFCASSLGWKLFFGSGTQLSVL.

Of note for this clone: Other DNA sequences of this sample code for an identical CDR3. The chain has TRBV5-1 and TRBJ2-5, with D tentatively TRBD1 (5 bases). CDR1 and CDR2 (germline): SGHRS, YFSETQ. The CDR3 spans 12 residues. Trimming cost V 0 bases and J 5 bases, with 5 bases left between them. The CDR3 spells CASSLDRETQYF. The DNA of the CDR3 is TGCGCCAGCAGCTTGGACAGGGAGACCCAGTACTTC.

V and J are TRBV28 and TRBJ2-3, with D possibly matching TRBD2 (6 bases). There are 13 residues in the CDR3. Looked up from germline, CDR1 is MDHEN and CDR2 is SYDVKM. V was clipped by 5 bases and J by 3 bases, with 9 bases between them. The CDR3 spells CASSPDYTDTQYF. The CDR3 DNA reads TGTGCCAGCAGTCCGGACTATACAGATACGCAGTATTTT.

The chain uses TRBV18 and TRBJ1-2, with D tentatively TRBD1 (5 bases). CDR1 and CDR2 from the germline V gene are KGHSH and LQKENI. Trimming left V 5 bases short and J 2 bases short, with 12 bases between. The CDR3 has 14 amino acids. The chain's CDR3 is CASSSDSSNYGYTF. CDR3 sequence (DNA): TGTGCCAGCTCATCCGACAGTAGCAACTATGGCTACACCTTC.

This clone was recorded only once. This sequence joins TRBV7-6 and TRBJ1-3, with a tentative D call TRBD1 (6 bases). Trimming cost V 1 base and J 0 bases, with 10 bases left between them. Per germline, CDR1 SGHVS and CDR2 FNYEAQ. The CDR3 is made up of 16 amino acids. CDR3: CASSLGTDRSGNTIYF. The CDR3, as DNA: TGTGCCAGCAGCTTAGGGACAGACCGCTCTGGAAACACCATATATTTT.

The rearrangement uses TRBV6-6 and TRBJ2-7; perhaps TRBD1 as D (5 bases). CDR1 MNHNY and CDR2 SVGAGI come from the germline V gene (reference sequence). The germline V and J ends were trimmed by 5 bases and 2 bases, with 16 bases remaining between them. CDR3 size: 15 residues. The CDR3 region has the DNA TGTGCCAGCAGTCGACCAGGACAACTAACCTACGAGCAGTACTTC. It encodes CASSRPGQLTYEQYF.

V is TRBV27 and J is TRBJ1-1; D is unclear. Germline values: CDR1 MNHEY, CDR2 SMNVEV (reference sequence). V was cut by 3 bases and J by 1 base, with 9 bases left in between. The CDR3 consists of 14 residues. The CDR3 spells CASSFLRQNTEAFF. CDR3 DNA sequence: TGTGCCAGCAGTTTCTTACGGCAGAACACTGAAGCTTTCTTT.

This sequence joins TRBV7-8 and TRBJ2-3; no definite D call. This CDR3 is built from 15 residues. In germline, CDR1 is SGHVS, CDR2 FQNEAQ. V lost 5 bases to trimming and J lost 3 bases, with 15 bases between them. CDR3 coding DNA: TGTGCCAGCAGCCCACTTCTTTTCTCGACAGATACGCAGTATTTT. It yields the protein CASSPLLFSTDTQYF.

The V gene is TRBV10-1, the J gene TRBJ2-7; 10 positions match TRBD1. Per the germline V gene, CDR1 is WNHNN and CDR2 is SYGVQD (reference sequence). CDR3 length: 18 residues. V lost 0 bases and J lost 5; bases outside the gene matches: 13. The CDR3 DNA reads TGCGCCAGCAGTGAGTCTCCCCCCGGGACAGGGGCAAGGGACGAGCAGTACTTC. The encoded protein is CASSESPPGTGARDEQYF.

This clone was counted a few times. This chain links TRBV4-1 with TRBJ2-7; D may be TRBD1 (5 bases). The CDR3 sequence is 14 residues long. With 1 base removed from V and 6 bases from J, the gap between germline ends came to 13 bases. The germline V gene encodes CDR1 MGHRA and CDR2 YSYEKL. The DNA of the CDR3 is TGCGCCAGCAGCCAAGGGCCCAGGGTTTTCGAGCAGTACTTC. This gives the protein CASSQGPRVFEQYF.

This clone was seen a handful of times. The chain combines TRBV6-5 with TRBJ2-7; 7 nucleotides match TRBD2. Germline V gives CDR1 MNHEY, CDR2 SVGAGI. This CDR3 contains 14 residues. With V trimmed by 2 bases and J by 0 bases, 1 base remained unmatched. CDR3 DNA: TGTGCCAGCAGTTACCGACTAGCCTCCTACGAGCAGTACTTC. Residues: CASSYRLASYEQYF.

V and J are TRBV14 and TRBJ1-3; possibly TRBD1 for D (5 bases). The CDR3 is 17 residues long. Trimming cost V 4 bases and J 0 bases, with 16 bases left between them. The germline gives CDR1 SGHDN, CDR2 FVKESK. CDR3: CASSPRQGESSGNTIYF. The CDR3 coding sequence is TGTGCCAGCAGCCCCCGCCAGGGCGAGAGCTCTGGAAACACCATATATTTT.

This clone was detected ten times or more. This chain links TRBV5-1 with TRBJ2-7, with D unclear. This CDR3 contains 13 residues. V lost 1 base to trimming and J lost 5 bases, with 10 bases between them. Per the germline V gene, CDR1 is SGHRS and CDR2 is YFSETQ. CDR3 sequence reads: CASSLMGAHEQYF. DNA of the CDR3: TGCGCCAGCAGCTTGATGGGTGCGCACGAGCAGTACTTC.

The CDR3 reads CASGPPGAVTYEQYF. In DNA form, the CDR3 reads TGTGCCAGCGGCCCGCCTGGGGCAGTTACCTACGAGCAGTACTTC. The chain links TRBV27 to TRBJ2-7; a weak D match, TRBD1 (5 bases). The CDR3 has 15 amino acids. With 8 bases removed from V and 2 bases from J, the gap between germline ends came to 19 bases. Germline CDR1 and CDR2: MNHEY and SMNVEV (reference sequence).

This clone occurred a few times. The CDR3 sequence: CASSRQGRSGEQYF. The CDR3 DNA is TGTGCCAGCAGTCGACAGGGGAGGTCGGGGGAGCAGTACTTC. The chain recombines TRBV28 with TRBJ2-7; 8 bases line up with TRBD1. Trimming at V came to 5 bases and at J to 7 bases, leaving 10 bases not matched to a gene. Germline CDR1 is MDHEN and CDR2 is SYDVKM. The CDR3 covers 14 residues.

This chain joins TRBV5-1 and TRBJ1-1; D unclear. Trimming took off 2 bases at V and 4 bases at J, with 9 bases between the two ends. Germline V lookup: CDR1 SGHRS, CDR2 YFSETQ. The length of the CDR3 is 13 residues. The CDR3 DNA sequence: TGCGCCAGCAGCTTCCAGGAGCGCACTGAAGCTTTCTTT. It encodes CASSFQERTEAFF.

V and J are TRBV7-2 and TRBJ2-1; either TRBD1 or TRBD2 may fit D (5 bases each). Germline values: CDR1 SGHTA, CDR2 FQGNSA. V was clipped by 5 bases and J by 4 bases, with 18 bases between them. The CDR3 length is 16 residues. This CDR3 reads CASSLRPGTTYNEQFF. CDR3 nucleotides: TGTGCCAGCAGCCTAAGACCCGGGACCACATACAATGAGCAGTTCTTC.

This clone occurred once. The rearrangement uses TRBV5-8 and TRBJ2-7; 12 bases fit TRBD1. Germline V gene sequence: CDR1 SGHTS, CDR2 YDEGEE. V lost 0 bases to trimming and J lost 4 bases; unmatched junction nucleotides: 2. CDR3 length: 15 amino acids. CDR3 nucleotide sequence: TGTGCCAGCAGCTTGGGGGACAGGGGGCCATACGAGCAGTACTTC. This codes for CASSLGDRGPYEQYF.

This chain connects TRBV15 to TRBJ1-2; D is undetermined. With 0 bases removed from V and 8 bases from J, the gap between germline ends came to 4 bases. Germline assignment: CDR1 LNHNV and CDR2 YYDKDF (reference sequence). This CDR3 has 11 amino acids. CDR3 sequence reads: CATSRDLGYTF. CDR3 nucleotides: TGTGCCACCAGCAGAGATTTGGGCTACACCTTC.

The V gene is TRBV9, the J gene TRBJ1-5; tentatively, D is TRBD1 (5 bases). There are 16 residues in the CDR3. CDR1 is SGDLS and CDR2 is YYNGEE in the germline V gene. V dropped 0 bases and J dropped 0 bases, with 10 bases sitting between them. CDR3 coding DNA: TGTGCCAGCAGCGTAGTATCGGACAATAGCAATCAGCCCCAGCATTTT. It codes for CASSVVSDNSNQPQHF.

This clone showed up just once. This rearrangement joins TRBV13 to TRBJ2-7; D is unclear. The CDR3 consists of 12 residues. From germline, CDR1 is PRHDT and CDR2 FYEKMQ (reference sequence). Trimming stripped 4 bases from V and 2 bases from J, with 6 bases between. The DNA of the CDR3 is TGTGCCAGCAGCTGGACCCCCTACGAGCAGTACTTC. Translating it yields CASSWTPYEQYF.

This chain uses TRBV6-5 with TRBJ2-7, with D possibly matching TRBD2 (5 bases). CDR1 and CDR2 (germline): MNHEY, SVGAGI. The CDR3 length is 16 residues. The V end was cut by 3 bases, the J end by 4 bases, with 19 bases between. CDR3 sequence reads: CASSYRATGDPYEQYF. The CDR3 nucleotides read TGTGCCAGCAGTTATCGAGCCACCGGGGATCCTTACGAGCAGTACTTC.

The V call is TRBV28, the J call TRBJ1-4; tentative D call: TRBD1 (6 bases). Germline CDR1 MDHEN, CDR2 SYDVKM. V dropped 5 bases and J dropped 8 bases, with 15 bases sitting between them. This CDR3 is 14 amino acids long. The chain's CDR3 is CASSRGGVWEKLFF. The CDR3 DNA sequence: TGTGCCAGCAGTCGAGGGGGGGTTTGGGAAAAACTGTTTTTT.

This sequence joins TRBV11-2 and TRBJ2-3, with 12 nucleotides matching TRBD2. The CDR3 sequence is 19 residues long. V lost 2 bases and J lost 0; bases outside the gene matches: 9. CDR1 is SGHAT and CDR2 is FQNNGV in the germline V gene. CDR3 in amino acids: CASSLLTGLAGPSTDTQYF. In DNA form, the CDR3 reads TGTGCCAGCAGCTTACTAACCGGACTAGCGGGGCCTAGCACAGATACGCAGTATTTT.